One sample yielded the 16 T cell receptor beta chains listed below, sequenced in a study of post-analysis software for immune sequencing data. Study-level results: TRBV5-6, TRBV5-1 and TRBV20-1 belonged to a set of roughly 5 TRBV segments that were more frequent in patients than controls.

Antigen specificity for these receptors is unknown. Unique molecular identifiers featured in each of the TCR beta cDNA libraries. TCRdb processed the PCR reads anew with MiXCR; each CDR3 protein has one entry. Found here are hundreds of thousands of distinct CDR3 sequences, about 40% of them singletons; the top ten hold over 1.5%. Sequencing was done on a sample of blood. Every receptor here comes from a girl aged 5-17 years with multiple sclerosis.

This clonotype has just one count. V usage is TRBV20-1 and J usage is TRBJ2-5; D is uncertain. Between the trimmed V and J ends, which lost 5 bases and 1 base, there was a span of 11 bases. Per germline, CDR1 DFQATT and CDR2 SNEGSKA (reference sequence). This CDR3 region has 13 residues. The CDR3 protein is CSAGRTIQETQYF. Written as DNA, the CDR3 is TGCAGTGCTGGTCGTACAATCCAAGAGACCCAGTACTTC.

V usage is TRBV7-6 and J usage is TRBJ2-5, with 10 bases identical to TRBD1. The CDR3 length is 16 residues. The germline V gene encodes CDR1 SGHVS and CDR2 FNYEAQ. V dropped 5 bases and J dropped 4; count of bases not matched to a gene: 10. CDR3 bases: TGTGCCAGCAGCCCTCGGACAGGGGGACTTGGAGAGACCCAGTACTTC. Translating it yields CASSPRTGGLGETQYF.

The rearrangement joins TRBV5-6 to TRBJ1-6; no definite D call. Germline assignment: CDR1 SGHDT and CDR2 YYEEEE. The CDR3 covers 9 residues. With 5 bases removed from V and 11 bases from J, the gap between germline ends came to 2 bases. This chain's CDR3 is CASRTPLHF. In DNA, the CDR3 is TGTGCCAGCAGGACACCCCTCCACTTT.

The gene calls are TRBV20-1 and TRBJ2-5; D perhaps matches TRBD2 (6 bases). The V gene lost 5 bases and the J gene lost 2 bases, with 15 bases spanning the gap. This CDR3 has 14 amino acids. Germline V lookup: CDR1 DFQATT, CDR2 SNEGSKA (reference sequence). The CDR3 DNA is TGCAGTGCTTCGACGTTGGGGGGTCAAGAGACCCAGTACTTC. This codes for CSASTLGGQETQYF.

This clonotype was picked up one time. The V call is TRBV20-1, the J call TRBJ2-3; 12 bases align to TRBD2. This CDR3 is 18 amino acids long. Per the germline V gene, CDR1 is DFQATT and CDR2 is SNEGSKA (reference sequence). V gave up 1 base and J gave up 2 bases; unmatched junction bases: 10. CDR3 sequence (DNA): TGCAGTGCTAGAGGTCGCCCCTCTAGCGGGAGGGCCACAGATACGCAGTATTTT. Translating gives CSARGRPSSGRATDTQYF.

This clonotype was counted between two and nine times. The chain joins TRBV7-3 to TRBJ1-2, with TRBD1 identical over 8 bases. Germline V lookup: CDR1 SGHTA, CDR2 FQGTGA. The junction had 11 bases not matched to a gene; V was cut back by 1 base and J by 7 bases. The CDR3 covers 16 residues. In DNA form, the CDR3 reads TGTGCCAGCAGCTTAAGGGGCCGGGACAGGCTTTTTGGCTACACCTTC. It translates to CASSLRGRDRLFGYTF.

This clonotype was observed a few times. The chain is built from TRBV9 and TRBJ2-3, with a possible D match to TRBD1 (7 bases). CDR1 SGDLS and CDR2 YYNGEE come from the germline V gene. Between the trimmed V and J ends, which lost 4 bases and 7 bases, there was a span of 22 bases. CDR3 length equals 16 residues. The CDR3 DNA follows: TGTGCCAGCAGCCCCAGGGGGGCTGGAATAATATATACGCAGTATTTT. Translated: CASSPRGAGIIYTQYF.

This clonotype came up a few times. The chain links TRBV5-1 to TRBJ2-1; TRBD2 is a possible D gene (7 bases). Trimming removed 6 bases from V and 6 bases from J, with 19 bases in between. The CDR3 consists of 15 residues. Germline V lookup: CDR1 SGHRS, CDR2 YFSETQ. CDR3 amino acids: CASTPAGAVGNEQFF. Here the CDR3 DNA reads TGCGCCAGCACCCCGGCGGGGGCGGTCGGCAATGAGCAGTTCTTC. Supplemented by reference TRBV5-1 and TRBJ2-1, the full variable domain reads KAGVTQTPRYLIKTRGQQVTLSCSPISGHRSVSWYQQTPGQGLQFLFEYFSETQRNKGNFPGRFSGRQFSNSRSEMNVSTLELGDSALYLCASTPAGAVGNEQFFGPGTRLTVL.

The gene calls are TRBV20-1 and TRBJ1-4, with D possibly being TRBD1 (5 bases). The CDR3 runs 13 residues. Trimming cost V 6 bases and J 2 bases, with 10 bases left between them. Germline CDR1 DFQATT, CDR2 SNEGSKA (reference sequence). The CDR3 DNA reads as TGCAGTGCCTGGGGCCGTACTAATGAAAAACTGTTTTTT. It translates to CSAWGRTNEKLFF.

The chain carries TRBV7-2 and TRBJ2-3, with TRBD2 as a possible D gene (5 bases). CDR1 SGHTA and CDR2 FQGNSA come from the germline V gene. There are 15 residues in the CDR3. V lost 1 base and J 0 bases, leaving 8 bases between the germline ends. The CDR3 protein is CASSLGESSTDTQYF. The CDR3 nucleotides are TGTGCCAGCAGCTTAGGGGAGTCTAGCACAGATACGCAGTATTTT. Full variable domain (remainder filled in from reference TRBV7-2 and TRBJ2-3): GAGVSQSPSNKVTEKGKDVELRCDPISGHTALYWYRQSLGQGLEFLIYFQGNSAPDKSGLPSDRFSAERTGGSVSTLTIQRTQQEDSAVYLCASSLGESSTDTQYFGPGTRLTVL.

This clonotype was picked up a small number of times. V and J are TRBV12-3 or TRBV12-4 and TRBJ2-4; the D is unclear. The CDR3 loop spans 14 amino acids. Trimming removed 7 bases from V and 13 bases from J, with 23 bases in between. This chain's CDR3 is CASTSRAPKVVQYF. DNA for the CDR3: TGTGCCAGCACCAGCCGGGCCCCCAAAGTCGTGCAGTACTTC.

This clonotype was observed a handful of times. J is TRBJ2-1 and V is TRBV20-1; D is perhaps TRBD2 (6 bases). V lost 6 bases to trimming and J lost 5 bases, with 11 bases between them. The V gene's germline CDR1 is DFQATT and CDR2 SNEGSKA (reference sequence). The CDR3 totals 12 residues. The CDR3 DNA reads TGCAGTGCGCCGGGACTCGACAATGAGCAGTTCTTC. Amino acid sequence: CSAPGLDNEQFF.

This chain connects TRBV3-1 to TRBJ2-2, with 13 bases matching TRBD2. With 4 bases clipped from V and 0 bases from J, the junction kept 5 bases outside the gene matches. This CDR3 region has 18 residues. Germline V gives CDR1 LGHDT, CDR2 YNNKEL (reference sequence). CDR3 loop: CASSLGGLAGTNTGELFF. CDR3 bases: TGTGCCAGCAGCCTGGGGGGACTAGCGGGGACGAACACCGGGGAGCTGTTTTTT.

The chain has TRBV7-9 and TRBJ1-1, with unresolved D. Germline assignment: CDR1 SEHNR and CDR2 FQNEAQ (reference sequence). The CDR3 runs 16 residues. V lost 5 bases, J lost 1 base, and 17 bases lay in between. The CDR3 spells CASSIWARAENTEAFF. For the CDR3, the DNA is TGTGCCAGCAGCATTTGGGCGAGGGCGGAGAACACTGAAGCTTTCTTT.

The J gene is TRBJ1-6, the V gene TRBV12-3 or TRBV12-4, with unresolved D. The V gene lost 5 bases and the J gene lost 8 bases, with 13 bases spanning the gap. There are 14 residues in the CDR3. CDR3 nucleotide sequence: TGTGCCAGCAGTCCTCAATTCGGGGATTCACCCCTCCACTTT. It encodes CASSPQFGDSPLHF.

The V call is TRBV6-6, the J call TRBJ2-7; no definite D call. V lost 7 bases and J lost 7, with 11 bases in between. CDR3 length equals 11 residues. The germline V gene has CDR1 MNHNY and CDR2 SVGAGI (reference sequence). In DNA form, the CDR3 reads TGTGCCAGCACTCAATTCGGGGAGCAGTACTTC. Protein sequence: CASTQFGEQYF.